This T cell receptor beta chain was documented in a study of shared clonotypes between healthy human individuals. The method was immunoSEQ multiplex PCR; TCRdb's version includes in-frame clones alone and lacks a portion of them. The sample contains about 2.2 million clones, roughly 93% of which appear only once. The CDR3 extends over 13 amino acids. CDR1 and CDR2 from the germline V gene are MNHEY and SMNVEV (reference sequence). The ends were cut back, 3 bases at V and 3 bases at J, with 9 bases in the middle. CD8 cells classed as naive were CD45RO-negative and positively selected for CCR7, excluding terminally differentiated effector memory CD45RA+ cells.

The receptor was derived from a man aged 18-30 years in good health. Some clones in this sample may be carry-over from other donors' samples. The rearrangement joins TRBV27 to TRBJ2-7; no definite D call. The sequenced sample was naive CD8+ T cells from PBMCs. The CDR3 DNA reads TGTGCCAGCAGTTTGGTGCTAAACTACGAGCAGTACTTC. It yields the protein CASSLVLNYEQYF.